A selection of T cell receptor beta chains follows, all from one sample in a study of OX40 agonist ivuxolimab in advanced cancers. Using immunoSEQ multiplex PCR, the repertoire was profiled, and TCRdb retains in-frame clones only, with some absent. This table has about 55,000 clones, roughly 88% appearing once. The sample consisted of CD4+ or CD8+ T cells sorted from blood, taken in a trial of the OX40 agonist ivuxolimab. All receptors derive from an adult with an advanced solid tumor such as melanoma, head and neck, liver or kidney cancer. Both conserved end residues are trimmed from each CDR3. D genes are given only for firm matches.

d_call v_call cdr3_aa
- TRBV7-9 ASSSNSYANTEAF
- TRBV29-1 SVATGWDYEQY
TRBD2 TRBV14 ASSQALQRERYNEQF
- TRBV18 ASSPLGGSMNTEAF
- TRBV5-1 ASSRQFDRPSNEQF
TRBD1 TRBV6-5 ASSIDRGPSYEQY
- TRBV18 ASSPRAATYEQY
TRBD2 TRBV7-6 ASSLARGDEQY
- TRBV7-7 ASSPRNTGELF
- TRBV5-8 ASSTELYSNQPQH
TRBD1 TRBV5-6 ASSFGRGTGNTEAF
- TRBV7-9 ASSWGKGGETQY
- TRBV5-1 ASSLTANTGELF
- TRBV28 ASSLSGARFNEQF
- TRBV6-6 ASSYSGAVEETQY
- TRBV5-1 ASSLDKTQY
- TRBV5-5 ASSLRGQGPSTYEQY
- TRBV2 ASLLYAQGNYGYT
TRBD2 TRBV28 ASSLGRGGRDEQF
- TRBV7-6 ASSLGAGGTPYEQY
TRBD2 TRBV5-4 ASSPKGGSLIYEQY
TRBD2 TRBV5-1 ASSFGLAGHGELF
TRBD2 TRBV10-3 AISESGAGGYNEQF
- TRBV2 ASSRDAVSYEQY
- TRBV7-2 ASNPTGLNEKLF
TRBD2 TRBV5-4 ASSLGTRVYEQY
- TRBV19 ASRPNPRGEQY
- TRBV19 ASSIWGDTEAF
TRBD1 TRBV6-1 ASRGGGNRHGYT
- TRBV30 AWSVQGNKY
TRBD2 TRBV5-5 ASRLPSGRDSYNEQF
TRBD2 TRBV28 ASRAGGTGGELF
- TRBV28 ASSSQGNLVAEAF
- TRBV5-1 ASSLEAYTDTQY
- TRBV28 ASRTGVSGANVLT
- TRBV6-1 ASRGDTGGAYEQY
TRBD1 TRBV19 ASSRQGANTGELF
- TRBV18 ASSPPEGGTNEKLF
TRBD2 TRBV10-3 AISGWASGVQDTQY
TRBD1 TRBV28 ASRAGQGGEKLF
- TRBV7-9 ASSLNRAEDEQY
- TRBV21-1 ASTHRGGQGYYGYT
- TRBV5-4 ASSLIGGGSYEQY
- TRBV28 ASARRLNTEAF
- TRBV30 AWDQGWQGEQY
- TRBV19 ASSLHRAQPQH
TRBD1 TRBV6-5 ASSYRPGQEATT
- TRBV6-5 ASSYSWSSSYNEQF
- TRBV2 ASSPSGPNYGYT
TRBD2 TRBV5-1 ASSSGGSSYNEQF
TRBD1 TRBV10-3 AISPDRGSNEQF
- TRBV4-1 ASSQLRAETEAF
- TRBV28 ASSFSGSYEQY
- TRBV9 ASSVDPTGTANTGELF
- TRBV2 ASSEARAGAAEQY
TRBD1 TRBV15 ATRAQGARYEQY
- TRBV5-1 ASSPGLSGANVPT